Listed here are 25 T cell receptor beta chains from one sample, sequenced in a study of glioma-infiltrating T cells after dendritic cell vaccination. TCRdb's table, derived via immunoSEQ multiplex PCR, lists solely in-frame clones and lacks some. The repertoire holds roughly 60,000 clones, 86% seen once, with around 10% in the top ten. Sample time point: after dendritic cell vaccination, including at tumor progression/relapse. This specimen was blood, taken after dendritic cell vaccination. These receptors all stem from a human donor with glioblastoma.

The chain carries TRBV30 and TRBJ2-3; no clear D. This CDR3 comprises 13 residues. V was cut by 3 bases and J by 1 base, with 8 bases left in between. Germline V lookup: CDR1 GTSNPN, CDR2 SVGIG (reference sequence). CDR3 bases: TGTGCCTGGAGGACACCGGGCACAGATACGCAGTATTTT. This sequence encodes CAWRTPGTDTQYF.

V usage is TRBV9 and J usage is TRBJ2-5; the D gene is possibly TRBD1 (6 bases). Per germline, CDR1 SGDLS and CDR2 YYNGEE. The CDR3 sequence is 17 residues long. With 1 base removed from V and 4 bases from J, the gap between germline ends came to 20 bases. CDR3 amino acids: CASSVRIGQPDPETQYF. CDR3 nucleotide sequence: TGTGCCAGCAGCGTACGAATTGGACAGCCTGACCCAGAGACCCAGTACTTC.

The chain recombines TRBV30 with TRBJ2-7; 7 nucleotides match TRBD2. This CDR3 has 13 amino acids. V trimming: 4 bases; J trimming: 8 bases; junction bases outside the gene matches: 11. CDR1 is GTSNPN, CDR2 SVGIG, per germline (reference sequence). The CDR3 is CAWNPSGTYQQYF. Written as DNA, the CDR3 is TGTGCCTGGAACCCTAGCGGCACTTACCAGCAGTACTTC. Using reference TRBV30 and TRBJ2-7 for the parts outside the CDR3, the full variable domain is SQTIHQWPATLVQPVGSPLSLECTVEGTSNPNLYWYRQAAGRGLQLLFYSVGIGQISSEVPQNLSASRPQDRQFILSSKKLLLSDSGFYLCAWNPSGTYQQYFGPGTRLTVT.

The chain couples TRBV5-1 to TRBJ1-2, with 9 nucleotides matching TRBD1. V lost 4 bases, J lost 7 bases, and 8 bases stayed unmatched. CDR1 and CDR2 from the germline V gene are SGHRS and YFSETQ. This CDR3 region has 14 residues. CDR3 sequence reads: CASSAGTGYAGYTF. CDR3 in DNA: TGCGCCAGCAGCGCCGGGACAGGGTACGCTGGCTACACCTTC.

The CDR3 is CASSPQVGIFQYEQYF. The CDR3 nucleotides read TGTGCCAGCAGCCCCCAGGTCGGAATATTTCAATACGAGCAGTACTTC. The V call is TRBV7-7, the J call TRBJ2-7; D uncertain. Germline V gene lookup returns CDR1 SSHAT and CDR2 FNYEAQ (reference sequence). This CDR3 comprises 16 residues. V dropped 5 bases and J dropped 4 bases, with 21 bases sitting between them.

The chain combines TRBV2 with TRBJ2-6, with TRBD1 identical over 7 bases. J lost 1 base, V lost 2 bases, and 2 bases had no gene match. Germline V CDR1 and CDR2: SNHLY, FYNNEI. This CDR3 has 16 residues. CDR3: CASSERGQSGANVLTF. The CDR3 DNA is TGTGCCAGCAGTGAAAGGGGACAGTCTGGGGCCAACGTCCTGACTTTC.

V usage is TRBV30 and J usage is TRBJ2-7, with 7 nucleotides matching TRBD1. J lost 3 bases, V lost 2 bases, and 7 bases had no gene match. Germline assignment: CDR1 GTSNPN and CDR2 SVGIG (reference sequence). The CDR3 is 14 amino acids. CDR3 nucleotide sequence: TGTGCCTGGAGTACGGGACAGATCGGCTACGAGCAGTACTTC. It specifies CAWSTGQIGYEQYF.

The chain links TRBV7-2 to TRBJ1-5, with TRBD1 matching over 7 bases. CDR1 is SGHTA and CDR2 is FQGNSA in the germline V gene. This CDR3 is built from 15 residues. V lost 5 bases, J lost 2 bases, and 6 bases stayed unmatched. As DNA, the CDR3 is TGTGCCAGCAGCACGAGACAGGGTGGCAATCAGCCCCAGCATTTT. It is translated as CASSTRQGGNQPQHF.

The sample holds one count of this clone. The chain recombines TRBV7-2 with TRBJ1-6, with a weak D call TRBD1 (5 bases). The germline gives CDR1 SGHTA, CDR2 FQGNSA. CDR3 length: 14 residues. V shed 6 bases and J shed 9 bases, with 15 bases lying between them. The CDR3 sequence is CASRLGDWGSPLHF. The CDR3 nucleotides are TGTGCCAGCAGATTGGGGGACTGGGGTTCACCCCTCCACTTT.

This clone showed up just once. The chain links TRBV6-6 to TRBJ1-1; a possible D gene is TRBD1 (6 bases). This CDR3 region has 14 residues. Trimming stripped 7 bases from V and 1 base from J, with 13 bases between. Per the germline V gene, CDR1 is MNHNY and CDR2 is SVGAGI (reference sequence). The DNA for the CDR3 is TGTGCCAGCATCAGGACAGATACGAACACTGAAGCTTTCTTT. Translation gives CASIRTDTNTEAFF.

CDR3 residues: CAWTESGGLGNEQFF. Written as DNA, the CDR3 is TGTGCCTGGACCGAAAGCGGGGGCTTGGGTAATGAGCAGTTCTTC. V usage is TRBV30 and J usage is TRBJ2-1; 8 positions agree with TRBD2. The trim removed 4 bases at V and 7 bases at J, leaving 12 bases unmatched. The length of the CDR3 is 15 residues. In germline, CDR1 is GTSNPN, CDR2 SVGIG (reference sequence).

The V call is TRBV5-1, the J call TRBJ1-5; 8 bases line up with TRBD1. The V segment lost 0 bases and the J segment 7 bases; nucleotides outside the gene matches: 6. The CDR3 extends over 15 amino acids. CDR1 and CDR2 from the germline V gene are SGHRS and YFSETQ. The CDR3 DNA follows: TGCGCCAGCAGCTTGGCGGGACAGGTAGGACAGCCCCAGCATTTT. Translation: CASSLAGQVGQPQHF.

J is TRBJ1-2 and V is TRBV7-2, with 12 bases identical to TRBD1. V was clipped by 1 base and J by 7 bases; unmatched bases: 4. Germline CDR1 SGHTA, CDR2 FQGNSA. The CDR3 runs 15 residues. In nucleotides, the CDR3 is TGTGCCAGCAGCTTAGGGGGACAGGGGGCTGCTGGCTACACCTTC. Amino acid sequence: CASSLGGQGAAGYTF.

Only a few counts were recorded for this clone. The chain carries TRBV7-2 and TRBJ1-2; 10 bases fit TRBD1. V was clipped by 5 bases and J by 8 bases; unmatched bases: 11. The CDR3 is made up of 15 amino acids. Germline V gene data show CDR1 as SGHTA and CDR2 as FQGNSA. The CDR3 DNA reads as TGTGCCAGCAGCCCGCCCGGGACAGGGGTTCGGGGCTACACCTTC. Protein product: CASSPPGTGVRGYTF.

V is TRBV10-1 and J is TRBJ1-1; D is unresolved. CDR1 is WNHNN and CDR2 is SYGVQD in the germline V gene (reference sequence). The V end lost 2 bases, the J end lost 3 bases, and 7 bases lay between the germline ends. CDR3 length: 13 residues. CDR3 loop: CASSERRDTEAFF. The CDR3 region has the DNA TGCGCCAGCAGTGAGCGGCGGGACACTGAAGCTTTCTTT.

The chain is built from TRBV7-2 and TRBJ1-1; 10 bases are a match to TRBD1. CDR3 length: 18 residues. With V trimmed by 5 bases and J by 0 bases, 12 bases remained unmatched. Germline V gene sequence: CDR1 SGHTA, CDR2 FQGNSA. This CDR3 is CASSPRQGARAMNTEAFF. The CDR3 coding sequence is TGTGCCAGCAGCCCCCGACAGGGGGCGAGGGCTATGAACACTGAAGCTTTCTTT.

The rearrangement uses TRBV7-9 and TRBJ2-5; perhaps TRBD1 as D (6 bases). The length of the CDR3 is 13 residues. Germline values: CDR1 SEHNR, CDR2 FQNEAQ (reference sequence). V dropped 5 bases and J dropped 0 bases, with 7 bases sitting between them. The CDR3 nucleotides read TGTGCCAGCAGCGGGACATACCAAGAGACCCAGTACTTC. Its translation: CASSGTYQETQYF.

The chain recombines TRBV29-1 with TRBJ1-1; 9 bases align to TRBD1. This CDR3 region has 16 residues. Trimming cost V 4 bases and J 2 bases; bases outside gene matches: 11. The V gene's germline CDR1 is SQVTM and CDR2 ANQGSEA. The CDR3 reads CSVVLGPGQGNTEAFF. For the CDR3, the DNA is TGCAGCGTTGTTCTGGGCCCGGGACAGGGAAACACTGAAGCTTTCTTT.

CDR3 loop: CASSIPGQVRTEAFF. DNA for the CDR3: TGTGCCAGTAGTATCCCCGGACAGGTCCGGACTGAAGCTTTCTTT. The rearrangement links TRBV19 to TRBJ1-1; TRBD1 agrees at 7 bases. V gave up 3 bases and J gave up 5 bases; unmatched junction bases: 9. Germline V gene data show CDR1 as LNHDA and CDR2 as SQIVND (reference sequence). This CDR3 is 15 amino acids long.

The gene calls are TRBV9 and TRBJ2-5, with 10 bases aligning to TRBD1. The CDR3 sequence is 14 residues long. Germline CDR1 SGDLS, CDR2 YYNGEE. V dropped 3 bases and J dropped 5; count of bases not matched to a gene: 4. The CDR3: CASSDTGQGETQYF. The CDR3 coding sequence is TGTGCCAGCAGCGACACGGGACAGGGGGAGACCCAGTACTTC.

This CDR3 is CAITSGGTTSTGELFF. The CDR3 DNA reads TGTGCCATCACTAGCGGGGGTACCACGAGCACCGGGGAGCTGTTTTTT. This chain joins TRBV10-3 and TRBJ2-2; 10 bases are a match to TRBD2. The trim removed 7 bases at V and 4 bases at J, leaving 9 bases unmatched. CDR1 is ENHRY and CDR2 is SYGVKD in the germline V gene. The CDR3 totals 16 residues.

J is TRBJ1-5 and V is TRBV7-9, with D possibly matching TRBD1 (6 bases). V lost 4 bases and J 11 bases, leaving 21 bases between the germline ends. Germline CDR1 and CDR2: SEHNR and FQNEAQ (reference sequence). CDR3 length: 15 amino acids. In DNA, the CDR3 is TGTGCCAGCAGCTCGACCCGGGACACTGGGGCCGCCCAGCATTTT. Translating it yields CASSSTRDTGAAQHF.

This clone was counted once. The chain is built from TRBV7-9 and TRBJ2-2; TRBD2 matches 10 bases. V was clipped by 1 base and J by 6 bases; unmatched bases: 2. CDR3 length: 15 amino acids. Germline assignment: CDR1 SEHNR and CDR2 FQNEAQ (reference sequence). CDR3 loop: CASSLGLAGAGELFF. In DNA form, the CDR3 reads TGTGCCAGCAGCTTAGGGCTAGCGGGAGCCGGGGAGCTGTTTTTT.

V is TRBV5-1 and J is TRBJ2-1; D is ambiguous. The V end lost 0 bases, the J end lost 5 bases, and 9 bases lay between the germline ends. CDR1 and CDR2 (germline): SGHRS, YFSETQ. The CDR3 sequence is 14 residues long. This CDR3 reads CASSLAWQNNEQFF. Written as DNA, the CDR3 is TGCGCCAGCAGCTTGGCTTGGCAGAACAATGAGCAGTTCTTC. The entire variable domain, with the rest obtained from reference TRBV5-1 and TRBJ2-1, is as follows: KAGVTQTPRYLIKTRGQQVTLSCSPISGHRSVSWYQQTPGQGLQFLFEYFSETQRNKGNFPGRFSGRQFSNSRSEMNVSTLELGDSALYLCASSLAWQNNEQFFGPGTRLTVL.

The V gene is TRBV6-6, the J gene TRBJ1-5, with D perhaps TRBD1 (6 bases). The CDR3 has 14 residues. Germline V gene lookup returns CDR1 MNHNY and CDR2 SVGAGI (reference sequence). The V end was cut by 4 bases, the J end by 5 bases, with 12 bases between. The CDR3: CASSLSGEDQPQHF. CDR3 nucleotides: TGTGCCAGCAGTTTATCAGGGGAAGATCAGCCCCAGCATTTT.